A selection of T cell receptor beta chains follows, all from one sample in a study of T cell responses to AZD1222 COVID-19 vaccine. This table comes from immunoSEQ multiplex PCR, and its TCRdb copy is limited to in-frame clones, with some not included. The data show some 120,000 clones, with around 80% seen just once and around a quarter held by the top ten. Material: peripheral blood, obtained 28 days after the second AZD1222 dose. These receptors came from an adult who received the AZD1222 COVID-19 vaccine. Each CDR3 is given with its conserved first and last residue. D genes are given only for firm matches. Some rows have no size entry. The others give once, few or many, or a class for an expanded clone.

TRBD1	15	once	TRBV28	TRBJ2-7	TGTGCCAGCAATGGACCCGGACAGGGGGCCTACGAGCAGTACTTC	CASNGPGQGAYEQYF
-	16	once	TRBV15	TRBJ1-6	TGTGCCACCAGCAGAGATCGACGGGCATCCAATTCACCCCTCCACTTT	CATSRDRRASNSPLHF
-	18	-	TRBV5-1	TRBJ1-4	TGCGCCAGCAGCTTGGCCGGGGCAGGGAGTCGAACTAATGAAAAACTGTTTTTT	CASSLAGAGSRTNEKLFF
-	15	-	TRBV7-3	TRBJ1-1	TGTGCCAGCAGCCGTACGGGGCAGGCTTGGACTGAAGCTTTCTTT	CASSRTGQAWTEAFF
TRBD1	15	once	TRBV5-1	TRBJ1-2	TGCGCCAGCAGCCCCCCGAAGACAGGGATCTATGGCTACACCTTC	CASSPPKTGIYGYTF
TRBD1	19	-	TRBV16	TRBJ1-6	TGTGCCAGCAGCCAGGCCGGGACAGGGGTTAGCTCCTATAATTCACCCCTCCACTTT	CASSQAGTGVSSYNSPLHF
TRBD1	15	-	TRBV18	TRBJ1-6	TGTGCCAGCTCCCTAGAACAGGGGAGAAATTCACCCCTCCACTTT	CASSLEQGRNSPLHF
-	16	-	TRBV5-4	TRBJ2-2	TGTGCCAGCAGCTCGATGGGATTCGGGGACACCGGGGAGCTGTTTTTT	CASSSMGFGDTGELFF
-	15	-	TRBV7-2	TRBJ1-6	TGTGCCAGCAGCTTAGGAGGGAACTATAATTCACCCCTCCACTTT	CASSLGGNYNSPLHF
-	11	once	TRBV29-1	TRBJ2-7	TGCAGCGCTTATTCCCGGGGGGAGCAGTACTTC	CSAYSRGEQYF
TRBD1	15	-	TRBV5-4	TRBJ1-2	TGTGCCAGCAGCCTACCGACAGGGGTTAACTATGGCTACACCTTC	CASSLPTGVNYGYTF
-	17	-	TRBV5-8	TRBJ1-5	TGTGCCAGCAGCTGGATAAGGGATGCGAACCCCAATCAGCCCCAGCATTTT	CASSWIRDANPNQPQHF
-	15	-	TRBV6-2/TRBV6-3	TRBJ2-3	TGTGCCAGCAGTCTTGGCGCGGGAAGCTTGGATACGCAGTATTTT	CASSLGAGSLDTQYF
TRBD1	13	-	TRBV6-6	TRBJ2-7	TGTGCCAGACACGGGACAGAGGTCAACGAGCAGTACTTC	CARHGTEVNEQYF
-	13	-	TRBV29-1	TRBJ1-3	TGCAGCGTTCTTTCAGGGTCTGGAAACACCATATATTTT	CSVLSGSGNTIYF
TRBD1	16	-	TRBV6-2/TRBV6-3	TRBJ2-4	TGTGCCAGCAGTGGCGCAGGGACAGGGAAATTAAACATTCAGTACTTC	CASSGAGTGKLNIQYF
TRBD1	15	-	TRBV6-1	TRBJ1-3	TGTGCCAGCAGTGAAACAGGGGCCTCTGGAAACACCATATATTTT	CASSETGASGNTIYF
-	14	-	TRBV3-1/TRBV3-2	TRBJ2-3	TGTGCCAGCAGCCATCTAGCAGGAACAGATACGCAGTATTTT	CASSHLAGTDTQYF
-	15	-	TRBV24-1	TRBJ1-2	TGTGCCACCAGTGCCCACGGGGGGTCTAACTATGGCTACACCTTC	CATSAHGGSNYGYTF
-	12	-	TRBV7-2	TRBJ1-1	TGTGTGTTAGGCGGGGGAAACACTGAAGCTTTCTTT	CVLGGGNTEAFF
-	13	-	TRBV29-1	TRBJ1-2	TGCAGCACCTCGGGACTACCCACTGATGGCTACACCTTC	CSTSGLPTDGYTF
-	13	-	TRBV11-3	TRBJ2-3	TGTGCCAGCAGCTTAGATGGAGGGTCAAAGCAGTATTTT	CASSLDGGSKQYF
-	15	once	TRBV18	TRBJ1-1	TGTGCCAGCTCACCGATAAAGAACATGAACACTGAAGCTTTCTTT	CASSPIKNMNTEAFF
-	14	-	TRBV9	TRBJ2-7	TGTGCCAGCAGCGTAGCTACAGGTACCTACGAGCAGTACTTC	CASSVATGTYEQYF
TRBD1	16	-	TRBV15	TRBJ1-1	TGTGCCAAGACCGGACAGGGGAGAATTTTGTACACTGAAGCTTTCTTT	CAKTGQGRILYTEAFF
-	13	-	TRBV20-1	TRBJ2-2	TGCAGTGCTAGTGACAGAATAACCGGGGAGCTGTTTTTT	CSASDRITGELFF
-	16	-	TRBV19	TRBJ2-6	TGTGCCAGTACCGGCGAGGCACGCTCTGGGGCCAACGTCCTGACTTTC	CASTGEARSGANVLTF
TRBD1	15	-	TRBV4-3	TRBJ2-7	TGCGCCAGCAGCCAAGAGGGGACAGGAGTCGGAGAGCAGTACTTC	CASSQEGTGVGEQYF
TRBD2	18	-	TRBV4-3	TRBJ2-3	TGCGCCAGCAGCCAAGAAAGCAGGACTAGCGGCTCCACAGATACGCAGTATTTT	CASSQESRTSGSTDTQYF
-	14	-	TRBV19	TRBJ2-7	TGTGCCAGTAGTACCGACAGTATTGCCTACGAGCAGTACTTC	CASSTDSIAYEQYF
-	14	-	TRBV6-4	TRBJ1-1	TGTGCCAGCAGTCCTGTGGGGGGTTACACTGAAGCTTTCTTT	CASSPVGGYTEAFF
-	12	-	TRBV5-4	TRBJ2-7	TGTGCCAGCAGCCGGGACTTTTACGAGCAGTACTTC	CASSRDFYEQYF
-	13	-	TRBV18	TRBJ1-1	TGTGCCAGCTCACCAGCCAGGGCCACTGAAGCTTTCTTT	CASSPARATEAFF
-	15	-	TRBV5-1	TRBJ2-6	TGCGCCAGCAGCTTAGGGACATCTGGGGCCAACGTCCTGACTTTC	CASSLGTSGANVLTF
TRBD1	14	-	TRBV6-2/TRBV6-3	TRBJ1-5	TGTGCCAGCAGTTACACAGGGGTGGGTCAGCCCCAGCATTTT	CASSYTGVGQPQHF
TRBD1	15	-	TRBV10-3	TRBJ2-2	TGTGCCATTAAAGGGACAGGCTTGGGGACCGGGGAGCTGTTTTTT	CAIKGTGLGTGELFF
-	14	-	TRBV5-1	TRBJ1-1	TGCGCCAGCAGCTTGTTCGACAGGAACACTGAAGCTTTCTTT	CASSLFDRNTEAFF
TRBD2	16	-	TRBV18	TRBJ2-1	TGTGCCAGCTCACCCCGGACTAGCGGGGGAGGAGGGGAGCAGTTCTTC	CASSPRTSGGGGEQFF
-	15	-	TRBV7-6	TRBJ2-3	TGTGCCAGCAGCTTAGGAGTTTCGGAAGGAGATACGCAGTATTTT	CASSLGVSEGDTQYF
TRBD1	15	-	TRBV10-1	TRBJ1-3	TGCGCCAGCCGTCTGGACAGGGGGCCCGGAAACACCATATATTTT	CASRLDRGPGNTIYF
-	14	-	TRBV2	TRBJ2-2	TGTGCCACCAAAGGACAGCCCAACACCGGGGAGCTGTTTTTT	CATKGQPNTGELFF
-	14	-	TRBV11-3	TRBJ1-1	TGTGCCAGCAATAAGTCACAGGGGAACACTGAAGCTTTCTTT	CASNKSQGNTEAFF
-	13	-	TRBV28	TRBJ1-1	TGTGCCAGCAGTAAGTCGGCGAACACTGAAGCTTTCTTT	CASSKSANTEAFF
-	13	-	TRBV4-2	TRBJ2-5	TGTGCCAGCAGCCGAGGCCAGGGAGAGACCCAGTACTTC	CASSRGQGETQYF